The TCR beta chain described here comes from a study of cytomegalovirus exposure and HLA in healthy donors. This clone came up once. The primer mix had 60 Vbeta and 13 Jbeta primers. This table comes from immunoSEQ multiplex PCR, and its TCRdb copy is limited to in-frame clones, with some not included. The top ten hold less than 3.5% of the sample, which has some 180,000 clones, roughly 80% seen once. Germline CDR1 and CDR2: LNHDA and SQIVND (reference sequence). The CDR3 has 13 amino acids. The V end was cut by 0 bases, the J end by 11 bases, with 13 bases between. This chain connects TRBV19 to TRBJ1-1; D is unclear. Sequencing was performed on PBMCs. This receptor was obtained from a woman in her thirties in good health and CMV-seronegative. Written as DNA, the CDR3 is TGTGCCAGTAGTATAGATCTAGCGGGGAGGGCTTTCTTT. Translated: CASSIDLAGRAFF.